This TCR beta chain appears in the sequencing data of a study of blood T cell repertoires in COVID-19. Study details: Acute-phase and convalescent COVID-19 samples originated in the United States, Italy and Spain. Nucleic acid was either cDNA or gDNA, and it came from T cells, B-cell-depleted T cells, or PBMCs.

As processed by the authors: Nucleated cell number was recorded as an estimate derived from reference gene primer amplification. Sequencing was performed with immunoSEQ multiplex PCR; in TCRdb, only in-frame clones are kept and a portion is missing. V and J calls and clone size are given by that table; D and trimming were obtained from the DNA. The sample has about 150,000 clones, around 90% seen once. CDR1 MGHRA and CDR2 YSYEKL come from the germline V gene. CDR3 length: 17 amino acids. Unmatched junction bases numbered 8, after V lost 4 bases and J lost 1 base. This clonotype was obtained from a man aged 50-59 years with acute or convalescent COVID-19. Sequenced sample: peripheral blood. The chain joins TRBV4-1 to TRBJ2-4, with 9 bases lining up with TRBD2. CDR3 loop: CASSPQSAGGAKNIQYF. The CDR3 DNA follows: TGCGCCAGCAGCCCACAAAGCGCGGGAGGGGCCAAAAACATTCAGTACTTC.